One sample yielded the 29 T cell receptor beta chains listed below, sequenced in a study of CD4 T cells in relation to SARS-CoV-2 and coronaviruses. The antigens for these receptors are not known. Libraries were prepared by immunoSEQ multiplex PCR; TCRdb keeps only in-frame clonotypes and omits some of them. The data show tens of thousands of clones, approximately 80% seen once. CD4+ T cells from unexposed donors were obtained before the COVID-19 pandemic (2011-2018). The cells were cultured for around ten days before CD4+ T cells were isolated. Specimen: CD4+ T cells from PBMCs, cultured in vitro. These receptors were collected from a human donor in good health.

This clone was seen once. The rearrangement links TRBV6-2 or TRBV6-3 to TRBJ2-7, with D maybe TRBD2 (6 bases). Deletions cut 5 bases from V and 0 bases from J, with 14 bases between. This CDR3 has 15 amino acids. CDR1 and CDR2 (germline): MNHEY, SVGEGT. The CDR3 nucleotides read TGTGCCAGCAGTCGTCTGGGCGGGGACTCCTACGAGCAGTACTTC. Its translation is CASSRLGGDSYEQYF.

J is TRBJ2-7 and V is TRBV18, with D hard to call. The CDR3 is made up of 14 amino acids. V dropped 5 bases and J dropped 3 bases, with 14 bases sitting between them. Looked up from germline, CDR1 is KGHSH and CDR2 is LQKENI. CDR3 residues: CASSTSPDVYEQYF. The CDR3 nucleotides are TGTGCCAGCTCAACAAGTCCGGACGTCTACGAGCAGTACTTC.

This clone has a single count. The genes are TRBV5-8 and TRBJ2-1, with 7 bases identical to TRBD1. Trimming removed 4 bases from V and 0 bases from J; junction bases left unmatched: 4. Germline V CDR1 and CDR2: SGHTS, YDEGEE. CDR3 length: 15 residues. CDR3 DNA sequence: TGTGCCAGCAGCCTCGACAGGGACTCCTACAATGAGCAGTTCTTC. It yields the protein CASSLDRDSYNEQFF.

In DNA, the CDR3 is TGTGCCAGCATGTCAGGGATTGAGACCGGGGAGCTGTTTTTT. Encoded protein: CASMSGIETGELFF. The chain uses TRBV6-5 and TRBJ2-2; perhaps TRBD1 as D (5 bases). The CDR3 is 14 amino acids. Germline CDR1 and CDR2: MNHEY and SVGAGI. Trimming took 7 bases from V and 5 from J, leaving 14 bases between them.

This clone was counted a few times. The chain links TRBV21-1 to TRBJ2-4. TRBV21-1 is a pseudogene locus. This CDR3 is 15 amino acids long. The CDR3 loop is CASSFTILAKNIQYF. CDR3 coding DNA: TGTGCCAGCAGCTTTACCATTCTAGCCAAAAACATTCAGTACTTC.

The CDR3 reads CASSTRTGGSYEQYF. CDR3 nucleotides: TGTGCCAGCAGTACGAGGACAGGGGGCTCCTACGAGCAGTACTTC. The V call is TRBV6-5, the J call TRBJ2-7; 10 bases fit TRBD1. Germline V gene data show CDR1 as MNHEY and CDR2 as SVGAGI. Trimming removed 5 bases from V and 0 bases from J; junction bases left unmatched: 4. The CDR3 extends over 15 amino acids.

The CDR3 sequence: CASSYSGTSEALGTQYF. The CDR3 coding sequence is TGTGCCAGCAGTTACTCAGGGACTAGCGAGGCCCTGGGGACCCAGTACTTC. The chain links TRBV6-2 or TRBV6-3 to TRBJ2-5, with TRBD2 identical over 10 bases. The length of the CDR3 is 17 residues. V dropped 0 bases and J dropped 7; count of bases not matched to a gene: 11. Germline V gene lookup returns CDR1 MNHEY and CDR2 SVGEGT.

This chain connects TRBV11-3 to TRBJ2-3; no clear D gene. Germline lookup yields CDR1 SGHNT and CDR2 YENEEA. CDR3 size: 14 residues. Trimming left V 1 base short and J 1 base short, with 6 bases between. DNA for the CDR3: TGTGCCAGCAGCTTAGGTGGGGGCACAGATACGCAGTATTTT. As protein: CASSLGGGTDTQYF.

V usage is TRBV5-4 and J usage is TRBJ2-7, with 9 bases aligning to TRBD1. V gave up 5 bases and J gave up 5 bases; unmatched junction bases: 8. This CDR3 spans 14 amino acids. Germline V gene sequence: CDR1 SGHNT, CDR2 YYREEE (reference sequence). CDR3 DNA: TGTGCCAGCAGTAGGAAACAGGGGGCCAACGAGCAGTACTTC. Protein product: CASSRKQGANEQYF.

The chain uses TRBV10-2 and TRBJ1-2, with D uncertain. Between the trimmed V and J ends, which lost 0 bases and 2 bases, there was a span of 10 bases. The CDR3 is made up of 15 amino acids. Germline lookup yields CDR1 WSHSY and CDR2 SAAADI. The DNA for the CDR3 is TGCGCCAGCAGTGAGTCCTTGGAGCTAAACTATGGCTACACCTTC. This gives the protein CASSESLELNYGYTF.

V usage is TRBV9 and J usage is TRBJ2-1; 7 bases agree with TRBD2. Germline loops: CDR1 SGDLS, CDR2 YYNGEE. V shed 0 bases and J 1 base; nucleotides not matched to a gene: 1. The CDR3 length is 15 residues. CDR3 sequence reads: CASSVGAGSYNEQFF. CDR3 sequence (DNA): TGTGCCAGCAGCGTAGGAGCGGGATCCTACAATGAGCAGTTCTTC. The complete variable domain, with remaining parts taken from reference TRBV9 and TRBJ2-1, reads DSGVTQTPKHLITATGQRVTLRCSPRSGDLSVYWYQQSLDQGLQFLIQYYNGEERAKGNILERFSAQQFPDLHSELNLSSLELGDSALYFCASSVGAGSYNEQFFGPGTRLTVL.

V gene TRBV19 combines with J gene TRBJ2-1, with TRBD1 matching 8 bases. After removal of 4 bases from V and 8 bases from J, the junction contained 13 bases not matched to a gene. Germline CDR1 and CDR2: LNHDA and SQIVND (reference sequence). This CDR3 spans 16 amino acids. DNA for the CDR3: TGTGCCAGTAGTAACCCGGGGACAGGAGGGCGGGATGAGCAGTTCTTC. This translates into CASSNPGTGGRDEQFF. The whole variable domain, filled in from reference TRBV19 and TRBJ2-1, reads DGGITQSPKYLFRKEGQNVTLSCEQNLNHDAMYWYRQDPGQGLRLIYYSQIVNDFQKGDIAEGYSVSREKKESFPLTVTSAQKNPTAFYLCASSNPGTGGRDEQFFGPGTRLTVL.

The rearrangement uses TRBV18 and TRBJ2-1; D remains ambiguous. Germline CDR1 KGHSH, CDR2 LQKENI. The CDR3 is 11 residues long. Trimming pared 6 bases from V and 9 bases from J, leaving 9 bases between. The CDR3 DNA sequence: TGTGCCAGCTCCCTTAGTCGTGAGCAGTTCTTC. Protein: CASSLSREQFF.

This chain links TRBV5-1 with TRBJ2-7; either TRBD1 or TRBD2 may fit D (5 bases each). Trimming left V 4 bases short and J 0 bases short, with 26 bases between. Looked up from germline, CDR1 is SGHRS and CDR2 is YFSETQ. The CDR3 is 19 amino acids. CDR3 in DNA: TGCGCCAGCAGCGCATTCCGGGACCTCGAGCTCACGAGCTCCTACGAGCAGTACTTC. Protein sequence: CASSAFRDLELTSSYEQYF.

The chain's CDR3 is CASSYGLAGSSGANVLTF. CDR3 nucleotide sequence: TGTGCCAGCAGTTACGGGTTAGCGGGAAGCTCTGGGGCCAACGTCCTGACTTTC. The chain recombines TRBV6-2 or TRBV6-3 with TRBJ2-6, with 8 bases fitting TRBD2. Germline-derived CDR1 and CDR2 are MNHEY and SVGEGT. V was pared by 2 bases and J by 0 bases, with 6 bases of the junction left unmatched. This CDR3 spans 18 amino acids.

This clone has just a few counts. The chain joins TRBV9 to TRBJ2-2, with D maybe TRBD1 (5 bases). V was shortened by 7 bases and J by 0 bases, with 7 bases between the two germline ends. From germline, CDR1 is SGDLS and CDR2 YYNGEE. The CDR3 covers 13 residues. CDR3 loop: CASDSANTGELFF. DNA for the CDR3: TGTGCCAGCGACAGCGCGAACACCGGGGAGCTGTTTTTT.

This clone turned up a few times. V gene TRBV2 combines with J gene TRBJ1-2; D ambiguous. Germline lookup yields CDR1 SNHLY and CDR2 FYNNEI. V lost 8 bases and J 2 bases, leaving 6 bases between the germline ends. The CDR3 is 11 amino acids. In nucleotides, the CDR3 is TGTGCCAGCGGAGAAAACTATGGCTACACCTTC. This translates into CASGENYGYTF.

By proportion, this clone is medium-sized. The rearrangement links TRBV7-2 to TRBJ2-1; D not certain. Germline lookup yields CDR1 SGHTA and CDR2 FQGNSA. V lost 3 bases to trimming and J lost 8 bases, with 8 bases between them. The CDR3 contains 12 residues. The CDR3 reads CASSFYGDEQFF. DNA for the CDR3: TGTGCCAGCAGCTTCTATGGAGATGAGCAGTTCTTC.

This chain links TRBV10-3 with TRBJ1-4, with D unresolved. This CDR3 is 13 amino acids long. Trimming took 1 base from V and 8 from J, leaving 8 bases between them. From germline, CDR1 is ENHRY and CDR2 SYGVKD. The CDR3 DNA follows: TGTGCCATCAGTGAGTTTTCAGACGAAAAACTGTTTTTT. Its protein is CAISEFSDEKLFF.

The chain is built from TRBV7-2 and TRBJ2-5; possibly TRBD2 for D (6 bases). Trimming removed 7 bases at V and 1 base at J, with 13 bases between. This CDR3 region has 14 residues. Per the germline V gene, CDR1 is SGHTA and CDR2 is FQGNSA. The CDR3 bases are TGTGCCAGCACCTTTAGCGGAGCCCAAGAGACCCAGTACTTC. Protein product: CASTFSGAQETQYF.

The V and J genes are TRBV5-1 and TRBJ2-7; D remains unclear. Germline V CDR1 and CDR2: SGHRS, YFSETQ. V was pared by 4 bases and J by 1 base, with 3 bases between. The length of the CDR3 is 11 residues. The CDR3 DNA is TGCGCCAGCAGCCGATCCTACGAGCAGTACTTC. Its protein product is CASSRSYEQYF.

The V gene is TRBV5-1, the J gene TRBJ1-1; no reliable D call. This CDR3 spans 16 amino acids. The ends were cut back, 0 bases at V and 4 bases at J, with 16 bases in the middle. Germline CDR1 is SGHRS and CDR2 is YFSETQ. The CDR3 DNA reads TGCGCCAGCAGCTTGGCCTCCGACACCCGAGGCACTGAAGCTTTCTTT. Protein sequence: CASSLASDTRGTEAFF.

The chain is built from TRBV7-2 and TRBJ2-2, with a possible D match to TRBD2 (6 bases). CDR1 and CDR2 from the germline V gene are SGHTA and FQGNSA. The CDR3 runs to 14 residues. Trimming took 6 bases from V and 7 from J, leaving 15 bases between them. CDR3 DNA: TGTGCCAGCAGAACTGGGACTCAGGTCGGGGAGCTGTTTTTT. It specifies CASRTGTQVGELFF.

The chain combines TRBV3-1 (or the pseudogene TRBV3-2) with TRBJ2-3; D is undetermined. Germline CDR1 is LGHDT and CDR2 is YNNKEL (reference sequence). This CDR3 has 13 amino acids. V lost 0 bases, J lost 7 bases, and 8 bases lay in between. The CDR3, as DNA: TGTGCCAGCAGCCAAGAAGGGCGGAATACGCAGTATTTT. Encoded protein: CASSQEGRNTQYF.

V gene TRBV21-1 combines with J gene TRBJ2-1; the D call TRBD2 from the table was never checked on the DNA. TRBV21-1 is a known pseudogene. The CDR3 is 16 amino acids. CDR3 sequence: CASYGPGLAEYNEQFF. CDR3 in DNA: TGTGCCAGCTATGGACCGGGACTAGCGGAATACAATGAGCAGTTCTTC.

J is TRBJ1-1 and V is TRBV6-5; D gene ambiguous. This CDR3 contains 12 residues. Germline V gene sequence: CDR1 MNHEY, CDR2 SVGAGI. V gave up 6 bases and J gave up 8 bases, with 13 bases separating them. CDR3 bases: TGTGCCAGCAGAAGCCGAGCGACCGAAGCTTTCTTT. Translation gives CASRSRATEAFF.

This chain joins TRBV12-5 and TRBJ2-3; D unclear. Germline-derived CDR1 and CDR2 are LGHNT and FRNRAP. This CDR3 is built from 12 residues. V was shortened by 5 bases and J by 7 bases, with 10 bases between the two germline ends. CDR3 amino acids: CASGTLPYTQYF. Here the CDR3 DNA reads TGTGCTAGTGGTACCCTACCGTATACGCAGTATTTT.

The genes are TRBV12-3 or TRBV12-4 and TRBJ2-3, with unresolved D. The V end lost 1 base, the J end lost 6 bases, and 8 bases lay between the germline ends. This CDR3 has 13 residues. The CDR3: CASSLGSEDTQYF. CDR3 sequence (DNA): TGTGCCAGCAGTTTAGGGTCCGAGGATACGCAGTATTTT.

V gene TRBV7-2 combines with J gene TRBJ2-3; D remains unclear. The germline CDR1 and CDR2 sequences are SGHTA and FQGNSA. Between the trimmed V and J ends, which lost 0 bases and 4 bases, there was a span of 5 bases. CDR3 length: 13 amino acids. The chain's CDR3 is CASSLAQADTQYF. The CDR3, as DNA: TGTGCCAGCAGCTTAGCGCAAGCAGATACGCAGTATTTT.